The TCR beta chain under discussion was sequenced for a study of cytomegalovirus exposure and HLA in healthy donors. Researchers ran the PCR with 60 Vbeta and 13 Jbeta primers. Repertoires were generated with immunoSEQ multiplex PCR, while TCRdb's copy carries only in-frame clones and drops some. The repertoire consists of approximately 99,000 clones, with around 81% occurring once and the leading ten covering 4.5% to 6.5%. As regards this clone: The same CDR3 arises from other DNA sequences in this sample as well.

Germline V gives CDR1 SGHAT, CDR2 FQNNGV. V was cut by 3 bases and J by 6 bases, with 11 bases left in between. The CDR3 length is 13 residues. The receptor was derived from a middle-aged man in good health and CMV-seropositive. The chain combines TRBV11-2 with TRBJ1-1, with D perhaps matching TRBD1 (6 bases). Sequencing used PBMCs. DNA of the CDR3: TGTGCCAGCAGCTTGGGCAGGGGAGCTGAAGCTTTCTTT. Protein product: CASSLGRGAEAFF.